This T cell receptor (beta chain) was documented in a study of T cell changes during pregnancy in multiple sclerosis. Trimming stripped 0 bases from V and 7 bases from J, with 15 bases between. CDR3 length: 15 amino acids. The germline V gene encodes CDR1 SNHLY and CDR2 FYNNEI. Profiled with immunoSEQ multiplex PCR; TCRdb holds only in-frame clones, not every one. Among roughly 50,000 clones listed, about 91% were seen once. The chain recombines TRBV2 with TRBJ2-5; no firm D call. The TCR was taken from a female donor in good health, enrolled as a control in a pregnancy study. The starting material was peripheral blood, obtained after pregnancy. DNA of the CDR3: TGTGCCAGCAGTGAAGCGGTTGGGCCCCTCGGGACCCAGTACTTC. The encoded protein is CASSEAVGPLGTQYF. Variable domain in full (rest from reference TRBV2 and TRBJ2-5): EPEVTQTPSHQVTQMGQEVILRCVPISNHLYFYWYRQILGQKVEFLVSFYNNEISEKSEIFDDQFSVERPDGSNFTLKIRSTKLEDSAMYFCASSEAVGPLGTQYFGPGTRLLVL.